These 21 T cell receptor beta chains came from one sample sequenced in a study of blood T cell repertoires in COVID-19. Profiled with immunoSEQ multiplex PCR; TCRdb holds only in-frame clones, not every one. Of about 100,000 clones in the sample, around nine tenths are singletons; the top ten hold approximately 5.3%. The sample taken for sequencing was peripheral blood. These receptors were obtained from a human donor in a cohort sampled during active COVID-19.

The CDR3 nucleotides are TGTGCCAGCAGCTCGCTAACTAGCGGGAGGGCCGCCGAGCAGTACTTC. It encodes CASSSLTSGRAAEQYF. The chain links TRBV7-9 to TRBJ2-7, with 13 nucleotides matching TRBD2. The CDR3 is made up of 16 amino acids. Germline CDR1 is SEHNR and CDR2 is FQNEAQ (reference sequence). With 4 bases clipped from V and 6 bases from J, the junction kept 9 bases outside the gene matches.

This clone was observed once. This sequence joins TRBV4-3 and TRBJ2-7, with TRBD1 identical over 8 bases. V lost 0 bases and J lost 3; bases outside the gene matches: 4. The CDR3 is made up of 15 amino acids. Per the germline V gene, CDR1 is LGHNA and CDR2 is YSLEER. The CDR3 sequence: CASSQDRTGYYEQYF. CDR3 bases: TGCGCCAGCAGCCAAGACAGGACAGGGTACTACGAGCAGTACTTC.

This clone appeared once. CDR3 in amino acids: CATSRDPQGTEAFF. The DNA for the CDR3 is TGTGCCACCAGCAGAGATCCGCAGGGCACTGAAGCTTTCTTT. The chain has TRBV15 and TRBJ1-1, with D possibly being TRBD1 (5 bases). Trimming took off 0 bases at V and 4 bases at J, with 9 bases between the two ends. The V gene's germline CDR1 is LNHNV and CDR2 YYDKDF (reference sequence). The CDR3 length is 14 residues.

V and J are TRBV28 and TRBJ1-2, with 9 bases lining up with TRBD1. CDR1 and CDR2 (germline): MDHEN, SYDVKM. CDR3 length: 13 amino acids. The ends lost 5 bases at V and 7 bases at J; junction bases unmatched: 5. The CDR3 is CASSRTGGLGYTF. In nucleotides, the CDR3 is TGTGCCAGCAGTCGAACAGGGGGCCTTGGCTACACCTTC.

V usage is TRBV7-9 and J usage is TRBJ2-2; perhaps TRBD2 as D (6 bases). CDR1 is SEHNR and CDR2 is FQNEAQ in the germline V gene (reference sequence). The V end was cut by 5 bases, the J end by 5 bases, with 15 bases between. CDR3 size: 15 residues. Here the CDR3 DNA reads TGTGCCAGCAGCCAGACGCTAGCGATTACCGGGGAGCTGTTTTTT. Translating it yields CASSQTLAITGELFF.

The genes are TRBV12-3 or TRBV12-4 and TRBJ2-5, with 9 nucleotides matching TRBD1. The CDR3 has 13 amino acids. After removal of 5 bases from V and 5 bases from J, the junction contained 3 bases not matched to a gene. The CDR3 loop reads CASSNTGGETQYF. CDR3 sequence (DNA): TGTGCCAGCAGTAACACAGGGGGCGAGACCCAGTACTTC.

The rearrangement links TRBV4-2 to TRBJ2-3; TRBD2 aligns across 15 bases. The V gene's germline CDR1 is LGHNA and CDR2 YNFKEQ. J was trimmed by 6 bases and V by 0 bases; bases with no gene match: 16. The CDR3 has 21 amino acids. CDR3 sequence: CASSQDAATYGLAGGRDTQYF. CDR3 DNA: TGTGCCAGCAGCCAAGATGCCGCCACCTACGGACTAGCGGGAGGGAGGGATACGCAGTATTTT.

CDR3 nucleotide sequence: TGCGCCAGCATCCCCCAGAATACCGGGGAGCTGTTTTTT. Protein sequence: CASIPQNTGELFF. This chain connects TRBV10-2 to TRBJ2-2, with unresolved D. The V end lost 7 bases, the J end lost 5 bases, and 11 bases lay between the germline ends. This CDR3 region has 13 residues. CDR1 WSHSY and CDR2 SAAADI come from the germline V gene.

This clone was seen only a few times. The rearrangement joins TRBV5-1 to TRBJ1-2; TRBD1 is a possible D gene (6 bases). Looked up from germline, CDR1 is SGHRS and CDR2 is YFSETQ. The CDR3 has 16 amino acids. V was trimmed by 4 bases and J by 0 bases, leaving 16 bases between them. In DNA form, the CDR3 reads TGCGCCAGCAGCCCCTCTGGGAGGGGGTCTAACTATGGCTACACCTTC. Its protein product is CASSPSGRGSNYGYTF.

The chain combines TRBV9 with TRBJ2-7, with D maybe TRBD2 (5 bases). Germline V CDR1 and CDR2: SGDLS, YYNGEE. The CDR3 runs to 14 residues. Trimming cost V 0 bases and J 7 bases, with 14 bases left between them. In nucleotides, the CDR3 is TGTGCCAGCAGCGTAGTGATGACTGGAGGAGAGCAGTACTTC. Residues: CASSVVMTGGEQYF.

The chain links TRBV18 to TRBJ2-1; 9 bases align to TRBD1. Losses at the gene ends were 5 bases for V and 7 bases for J; bases not matched to a gene: 3. The CDR3 is 13 amino acids. Germline CDR1 is KGHSH and CDR2 is LQKENI. CDR3: CASSGTGRNEQFF. CDR3 in DNA: TGTGCCAGCTCAGGGACAGGGCGTAATGAGCAGTTCTTC.

This chain joins TRBV28 and TRBJ2-7, with unresolved D. Germline CDR1 and CDR2: MDHEN and SYDVKM. Trimming took off 7 bases at V and 0 bases at J, with 16 bases between the two ends. The CDR3 spans 15 residues. In DNA form, the CDR3 reads TGTGCCAGCACTCCCCCCGGGTCCGTCTCCTACGAGCAGTACTTC. This encodes CASTPPGSVSYEQYF.

This chain links TRBV7-2 with TRBJ2-5, with D possibly being TRBD2 (5 bases). Germline lookup yields CDR1 SGHTA and CDR2 FQGNSA. There are 14 residues in the CDR3. Between the trimmed V and J ends, which lost 5 bases and 0 bases, there was a span of 10 bases. The CDR3 DNA is TGTGCCAGCAGCATAAGCGGAAACCAAGAGACCCAGTACTTC. It is translated as CASSISGNQETQYF.

The gene calls are TRBV19 and TRBJ2-1, with 8 bases aligning to TRBD2. V was pared by 4 bases and J by 6 bases, with 11 bases of the junction left unmatched. Germline V gene sequence: CDR1 LNHDA, CDR2 SQIVND (reference sequence). This CDR3 contains 16 residues. CDR3 loop: CASSREGRGRFNEQFF. CDR3 nucleotides: TGTGCCAGTAGTAGGGAAGGGCGCGGGAGGTTCAATGAGCAGTTCTTC.

The V gene is TRBV5-1, the J gene TRBJ2-3, with D perhaps matching TRBD1 (5 bases). CDR3 length: 14 residues. The germline CDR1 and CDR2 sequences are SGHRS and YFSETQ. The V gene lost 2 bases and the J gene lost 0 bases, with 7 bases spanning the gap. The CDR3 is CASSLQESTDTQYF. The CDR3 DNA sequence: TGCGCCAGCAGCTTACAGGAAAGCACAGATACGCAGTATTTT.

The chain recombines TRBV28 with TRBJ1-1; tentatively, D is TRBD1 (5 bases). The CDR3 totals 12 residues. CDR1 is MDHEN, CDR2 SYDVKM, per germline. Between the trimmed V and J ends, which lost 2 bases and 14 bases, there was a span of 15 bases. The CDR3 nucleotides read TGTGCCAGCAGTTTAAGGGGAGGTGAACTCTTCTTT. The encoded protein is CASSLRGGELFF. The full variable domain, rest sourced from reference TRBV28 and TRBJ1-1, is DVKVTQSSRYLVKRTGEKVFLECVQDMDHENMFWYRQDPGLGLRLIYFSYDVKMKEKGDIPEGYSVSREKKERFSLILESASTNQTSMYLCASSLRGGELFFGQGTRLTVV.

This chain uses TRBV5-4 with TRBJ2-1, with 8 bases aligning to TRBD1. The CDR3 sequence is 15 residues long. J was trimmed by 3 bases and V by 2 bases; bases with no gene match: 4. Per germline, CDR1 SGHNT and CDR2 YYREEE (reference sequence). The CDR3: CASSLTGTGYNEQFF. The DNA of the CDR3 is TGTGCCAGCAGCTTAACCGGGACAGGCTACAATGAGCAGTTCTTC.

CDR3 amino acids: CASSQEGATSGANVLTF. The CDR3 region has the DNA TGCGCCAGCAGCCAAGAGGGGGCGACGTCTGGGGCCAACGTCCTGACTTTC. The rearrangement joins TRBV4-1 to TRBJ2-6; possibly TRBD1 for D (6 bases). From germline, CDR1 is MGHRA and CDR2 YSYEKL. The CDR3 has 17 residues. The germline V and J ends were trimmed by 0 bases and 1 base, with 10 bases remaining between them.

V and J are TRBV3-1 (or the pseudogene TRBV3-2) and TRBJ2-3; 9 bases fit TRBD2. Germline trimming cut 1 base from V and 6 bases from J; bases unmatched to any gene: 8. The CDR3 length is 16 residues. The germline gives CDR1 LGHDT, CDR2 YNNKEL (reference sequence). The DNA of the CDR3 is TGTGCCAGCAGCCAAGGGCTGTCTAGCGGGAAGGATACGCAGTATTTT. Protein product: CASSQGLSSGKDTQYF.

This chain links TRBV3-1 (or the pseudogene TRBV3-2) with TRBJ2-5, with no clear D. The V end was cut by 4 bases, the J end by 5 bases, with 11 bases between. The CDR3 contains 13 residues. The V gene's germline CDR1 is LGHDT and CDR2 YNNKEL (reference sequence). The CDR3 DNA sequence: TGTGCCAGCAGCCTACGAGTGGAGGAGACCCAGTACTTC. This sequence encodes CASSLRVEETQYF.

The chain employs TRBV24-1 and TRBJ2-4, with 13 bases fitting TRBD2. This CDR3 has 17 amino acids. In germline, CDR1 is KGHDR, CDR2 SFDVKD. The J segment lost 7 bases and the V segment lost 4 bases, leaving 9 bases of the junction unmatched. CDR3 protein: CATSEGSGTSGKNIQYF. The CDR3 region has the DNA TGTGCCACCAGTGAGGGGTCGGGGACTAGCGGGAAGAACATTCAGTACTTC.